A selection of T cell receptor beta chains follows, all from one sample in a study of CXCR3-negative and CXCR3-positive naive CD8 T cells. Each CDR3 protein gets one entry in TCRdb, which reprocessed the 5' RACE reads and gives no DNA. This table lists 6,000 or so distinct CDR3 sequences. The sequencing sample was made of naive CXCR3- CD8+ T cells from blood. These receptors all come from a human donor in good health. Some clones in this sample may be carry-over from other donors' samples. CDR3s include the opening cysteine and the closing phenylalanine or tryptophan. Each record gives: clone size, J gene, V gene, CDR3 protein. Size is omitted from some rows. Given values are once, few, many or a class for expanded clones.

clone size: medium-sized
J gene: TRBJ2-1
V gene: TRBV20-1
CDR3 protein: CSAITTSASSYNEQFF

clone size: .
J gene: TRBJ1-6
V gene: TRBV16
CDR3 protein: CASSLGSPLHF

clone size: .
J gene: TRBJ2-3
V gene: TRBV4-1
CDR3 protein: CASSQERASPENTQYF

clone size: .
J gene: TRBJ1-1
V gene: TRBV29-1
CDR3 protein: CSVGGQGTEAFF

clone size: .
J gene: TRBJ2-7
V gene: TRBV6-1
CDR3 protein: CASSRGRTTAFEQYF

clone size: medium-sized
J gene: TRBJ2-7
V gene: TRBV10-3
CDR3 protein: CAISEGLEGHLYEQYF

clone size: medium-sized
J gene: TRBJ1-2
V gene: TRBV20-1
CDR3 protein: CSARVLGPSYGYTF

clone size: medium-sized
J gene: TRBJ2-7
V gene: TRBV5-1
CDR3 protein: CASSLDAGAWEQYF

clone size: .
J gene: TRBJ2-2
V gene: TRBV7-3
CDR3 protein: CASSPRDRETGELFF

clone size: .
J gene: TRBJ1-2
V gene: TRBV7-9
CDR3 protein: CASSSSPGGDYGYTF

clone size: .
J gene: TRBJ2-3
V gene: TRBV7-9
CDR3 protein: CASSSSGKDGHTQYF

clone size: medium-sized
J gene: TRBJ2-7
V gene: TRBV25-1
CDR3 protein: CASSANREVDEQYF

clone size: medium-sized
J gene: TRBJ2-7
V gene: TRBV6-5
CDR3 protein: CASSYSVGYEQYF

clone size: .
J gene: TRBJ2-3
V gene: TRBV29-1
CDR3 protein: CSVTRADTDTQYF

clone size: .
J gene: TRBJ2-1
V gene: TRBV14
CDR3 protein: CASSPWTGSNEQFF

clone size: .
J gene: TRBJ1-4
V gene: TRBV13
CDR3 protein: CASSLKGSGNEKLFF